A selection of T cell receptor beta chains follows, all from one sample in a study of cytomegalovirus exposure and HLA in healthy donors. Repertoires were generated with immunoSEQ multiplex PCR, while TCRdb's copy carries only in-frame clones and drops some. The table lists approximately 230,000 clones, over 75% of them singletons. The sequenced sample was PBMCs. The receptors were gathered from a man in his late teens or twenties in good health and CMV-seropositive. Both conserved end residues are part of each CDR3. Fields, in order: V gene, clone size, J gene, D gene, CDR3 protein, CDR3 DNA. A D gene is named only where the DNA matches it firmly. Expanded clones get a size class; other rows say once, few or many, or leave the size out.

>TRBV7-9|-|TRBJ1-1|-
CASSSWDTGNTEAFF
TGTGCCAGCAGCTCCTGGGACACCGGGAACACTGAAGCTTTCTTT
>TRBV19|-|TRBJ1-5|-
CASTSEDSWGNQPQHF
TGTGCCAGTACCTCAGAGGACTCCTGGGGCAATCAGCCCCAGCATTTT
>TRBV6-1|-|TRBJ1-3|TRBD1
CASSEGPMRTGRTGNTIYF
TGTGCCAGCAGTGAAGGTCCGATGAGGACAGGTCGAACTGGAAACACCATATATTTT
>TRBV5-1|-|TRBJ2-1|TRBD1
CASSSSGTGNEQFF
TGCGCCAGCAGCTCCTCCGGGACAGGTAATGAGCAGTTCTTC
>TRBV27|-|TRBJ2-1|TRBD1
CASRRNRDSSYNEQFF
TGTGCCAGCAGACGGAACCGGGACAGTTCCTACAATGAGCAGTTCTTC
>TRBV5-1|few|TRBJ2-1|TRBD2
CASSLEAGVYNEQFF
TGCGCCAGCAGCTTGGAAGCGGGAGTCTACAATGAGCAGTTCTTC
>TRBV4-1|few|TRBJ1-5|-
CASSQERGGQPQHF
TGCGCCAGCAGCCAAGAAAGAGGAGGGCAGCCCCAGCATTTT
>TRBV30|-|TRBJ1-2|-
CAWSPHRANYGYTF
TGTGCCTGGAGTCCCCACCGGGCAAACTATGGCTACACCTTC
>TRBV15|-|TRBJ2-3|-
CATSRHRADTQYF
TGTGCCACCAGCAGGCATAGAGCAGATACGCAGTATTTT
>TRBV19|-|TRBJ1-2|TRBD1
CASSSGQGLYGYTF
TGTGCCAGTAGTTCGGGACAGGGACTCTATGGCTACACCTTC
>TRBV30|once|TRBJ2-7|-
CAWTQGYEQYF
TGTGCCTGGACACAGGGCTACGAGCAGTACTTC
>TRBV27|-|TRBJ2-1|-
CASRTIIRTGVLASYNEQFF
TGTGCCAGCAGAACTATCATCCGGACAGGAGTACTAGCTTCTTATAATGAGCAGTTCTTC
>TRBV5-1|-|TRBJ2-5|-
CASSMDNEETQYF
TGCGCCAGCAGCATGGACAACGAAGAGACCCAGTACTTC
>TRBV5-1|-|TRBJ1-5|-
CASSLGMGGNQPQHF
TGCGCCAGCAGCCTGGGGATGGGGGGCAATCAGCCCCAGCATTTT
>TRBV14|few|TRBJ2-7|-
CASSQDLASYEQYF
TGTGCCAGCAGCCAAGATTTAGCTTCCTACGAGCAGTACTTC
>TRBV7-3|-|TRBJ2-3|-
CASSWYDGSTDTQYF
TGTGCCAGCAGCTGGTATGACGGGAGCACAGATACGCAGTATTTT
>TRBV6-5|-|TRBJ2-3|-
CASSWDSEARTQYF
TGTGCCAGCAGCTGGGACTCTGAGGCGAGGACGCAGTATTTT
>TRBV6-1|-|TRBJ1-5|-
CASSGPGASNQPQHF
TGTGCCAGCAGTGGTCCGGGGGCTAGCAATCAGCCCCAGCATTTT
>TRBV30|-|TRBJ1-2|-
CAWTPSSNYGYTF
TGTGCCTGGACCCCATCGTCTAACTATGGCTACACCTTC
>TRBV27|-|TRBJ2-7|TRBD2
CASSSMTSGKNYEQYF
TGTGCCAGCAGTTCTATGACTAGCGGGAAGAACTACGAGCAGTACTTC
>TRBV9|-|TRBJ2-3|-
CASSVSADTQYF
TGTGCCAGCAGCGTAAGCGCAGATACGCAGTATTTT
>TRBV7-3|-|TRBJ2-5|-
CASSLEPGQETQYF
TGTGCCAGCAGCCTCGAACCTGGACAAGAGACCCAGTACTTC
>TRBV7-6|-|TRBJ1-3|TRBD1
CASSTGDGNTIYF
TGTGCCAGCTCCACAGGGGACGGAAACACCATATATTTT
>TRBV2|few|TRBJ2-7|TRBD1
CASGQGLYEQYF
TGTGCCAGCGGACAGGGATTGTACGAGCAGTACTTC
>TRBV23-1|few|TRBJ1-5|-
CASSPTYSNQPQHF
TGCGCCAGCAGTCCGACGTATAGCAATCAGCCCCAGCATTTT
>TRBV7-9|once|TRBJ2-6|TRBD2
CASSPGTSGSTGANVLTF
TGTGCCAGCAGCCCCGGGACTAGCGGGAGTACGGGGGCCAACGTCCTGACTTTC
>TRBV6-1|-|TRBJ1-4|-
CASSDLIPRQTWKLFF
TGTGCCAGCAGTGATCTAATTCCTCGACAGACTTGGAAACTGTTTTTT
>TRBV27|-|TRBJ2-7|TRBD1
CASSPGTGIWYEQYF
TGTGCCAGCAGCCCCGGGACAGGGATTTGGTACGAGCAGTACTTC
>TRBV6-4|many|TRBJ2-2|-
CASSDSGDKSTGELFF
TGTGCCAGCAGTGACTCAGGGGATAAGAGCACCGGGGAGCTGTTTTTT
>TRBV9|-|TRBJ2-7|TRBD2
CASSVGGSGEQYF
TGTGCCAGCAGCGTAGGCGGGAGTGGCGAGCAGTACTTC
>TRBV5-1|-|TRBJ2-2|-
CASRYYTEELFF
TGCGCCAGCAGATACTACACCGAGGAGCTGTTTTTT
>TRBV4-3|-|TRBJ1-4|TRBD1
CASSQGLDREEKLFF
TGCGCCAGCAGCCAAGGTCTCGACAGGGAAGAAAAACTGTTTTTT
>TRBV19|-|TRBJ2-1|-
CASSMGLRYNEQFF
TGTGCCAGTAGTATGGGCCTCCGGTACAATGAGCAGTTCTTC
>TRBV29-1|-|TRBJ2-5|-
CSVDTPWGETQYF
TGCAGCGTTGACACTCCCTGGGGGGAGACCCAGTACTTC
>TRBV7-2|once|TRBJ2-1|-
CASSLGSLGQFF
TGTGCCAGCAGCTTAGGCTCCTTGGGGCAGTTCTTC
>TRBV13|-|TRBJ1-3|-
CASSLGAGRSSGNTIYF
TGTGCCAGCAGCTTAGGGGCGGGCAGAAGCTCTGGAAACACCATATATTTT
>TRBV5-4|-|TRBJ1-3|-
CASRQESGNTIYF
TGTGCCAGCAGACAGGAGTCTGGAAACACCATATATTTT
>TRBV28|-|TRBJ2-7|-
CASSLFQASPPRQYF
TGTGCCAGCAGTTTGTTTCAGGCATCCCCCCCCAGGCAGTACTTC
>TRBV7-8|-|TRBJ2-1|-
CASSLRRQADNEQFF
TGTGCCAGCAGCTTAAGGCGACAGGCCGACAATGAGCAGTTCTTC
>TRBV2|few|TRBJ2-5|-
CASSQEPGMQETQYF
TGTGCCAGCAGCCAAGAGCCCGGGATGCAAGAGACCCAGTACTTC
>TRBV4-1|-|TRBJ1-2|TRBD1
CASSQDRGQGATGTF
TGCGCCAGCAGCCAAGATCGAGGGCAGGGGGCAACGGGCACCTTC
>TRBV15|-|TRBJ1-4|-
CATSRDASGNEKLFF
TGTGCCACCAGCAGAGATGCCTCCGGTAATGAAAAACTGTTTTTT
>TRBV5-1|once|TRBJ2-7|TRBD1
CASSSNGAGGSEQYF
TGCGCCAGCAGCTCTAATGGAGCAGGGGGAAGCGAGCAGTACTTC
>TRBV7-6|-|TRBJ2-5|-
CASSLAGGNQETQYF
TGTGCCAGCAGCTTAGCGGGGGGAAACCAAGAGACCCAGTACTTC
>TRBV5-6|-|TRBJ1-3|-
CASSRDSGNTIYF
TGTGCCAGCAGCCGGGACTCTGGAAACACCATATATTTT
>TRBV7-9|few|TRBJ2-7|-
CASSSRTTGAEQYF
TGTGCCAGCAGCTCAAGGACGACAGGTGCCGAGCAGTACTTC
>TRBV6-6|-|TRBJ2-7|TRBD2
CASSYSAGGSYEQYF
TGTGCCAGCAGTTACTCTGCGGGAGGCTCCTACGAGCAGTACTTC
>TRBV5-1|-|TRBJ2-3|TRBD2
CASSLGTSGSGDTQYF
TGCGCCAGCAGCTTGGGGACTAGCGGGAGTGGAGATACGCAGTATTTT
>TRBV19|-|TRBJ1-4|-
CASSIPSGRATNEKLFF
TGTGCCAGTAGTATACCATCGGGCAGAGCAACTAATGAAAAACTGTTTTTT